In this sample, the clone carrying this TCR beta chain turned up a few times. Its antigen remains unidentified. V was pared by 3 bases and J by 4 bases, with 5 bases of the junction left unmatched. The CDR3 consists of 14 residues. A universal primer site and UMIs were added as TCR cDNA was made by 5'RACE template switching. TCRdb redid the calling of the 5' RACE reads with MiXCR, one entry per CDR3 protein. Of hundreds of thousands of distinct CDR3 sequences listed, about 13% are singletons. This entry belongs to a study of T cells after yellow fever vaccination. Study-wide context: Preparing low-cell-number fractions relied on SMART-Seq v4 Ultra Low Input.

Study-wide findings and caveats: Clonotypes appearing in both CD4 and CD8 compartments existed, and their share was small. Most clones from primary vaccination were detected again post-booster (almost 98% CD4, about 88% CD8).

Sequenced material: PBMCs, taken on the day of the yellow fever booster vaccination. The clonotype was recovered from a young man who received the YFV17D yellow fever vaccine. This rearrangement joins TRBV12-3 or TRBV12-4 to TRBJ2-7; TRBD1 aligns across 8 bases. CDR3 amino acids: CASSLQGARYEQYF. The CDR3 DNA reads TGTGCCAGCAGTTTGCAGGGGGCGAGGTACGAGCAGTACTTC.